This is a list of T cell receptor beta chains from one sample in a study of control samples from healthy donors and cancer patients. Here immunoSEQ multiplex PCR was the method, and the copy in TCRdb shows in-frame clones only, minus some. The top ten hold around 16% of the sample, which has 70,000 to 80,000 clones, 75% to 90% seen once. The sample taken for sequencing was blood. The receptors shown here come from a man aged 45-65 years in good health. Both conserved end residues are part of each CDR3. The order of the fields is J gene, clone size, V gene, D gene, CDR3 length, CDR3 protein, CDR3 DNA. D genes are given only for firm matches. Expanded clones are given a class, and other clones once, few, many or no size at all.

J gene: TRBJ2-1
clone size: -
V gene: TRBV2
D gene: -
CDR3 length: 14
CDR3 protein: CASSRRWGPDEQFF
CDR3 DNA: TGTGCCAGCAGCCGCCGTTGGGGGCCAGATGAGCAGTTCTTC

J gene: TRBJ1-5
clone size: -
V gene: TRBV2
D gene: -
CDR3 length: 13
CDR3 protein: CASRRDSNQPQHF
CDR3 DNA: TGTGCCAGCAGGAGGGATAGCAATCAGCCCCAGCATTTT

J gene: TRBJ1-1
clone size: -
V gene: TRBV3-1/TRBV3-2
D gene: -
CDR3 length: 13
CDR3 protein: CASSQEVRTEAFF
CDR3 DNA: TGTGCCAGCAGCCAAGAAGTTAGGACTGAAGCTTTCTTT

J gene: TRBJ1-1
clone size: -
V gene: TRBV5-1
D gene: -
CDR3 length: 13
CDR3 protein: CASSPTVYTEAFF
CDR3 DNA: TGCGCCAGCAGCCCGACAGTCTACACTGAAGCTTTCTTT

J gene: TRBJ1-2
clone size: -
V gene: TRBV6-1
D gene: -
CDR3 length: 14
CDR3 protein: CASSEPGVEYGYTF
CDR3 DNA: TGTGCCAGCAGTGAACCAGGGGTAGAATATGGCTACACCTTC

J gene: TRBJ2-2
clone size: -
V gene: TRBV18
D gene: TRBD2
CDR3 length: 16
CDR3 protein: CASSPPGLANTGELFF
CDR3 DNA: TGTGCCAGCTCACCACCGGGACTAGCGAACACCGGGGAGCTGTTTTTT

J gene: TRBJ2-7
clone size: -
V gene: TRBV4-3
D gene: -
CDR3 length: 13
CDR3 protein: CASSQDRGYEQYF
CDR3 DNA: TGCGCCAGCAGCCAAGATCGGGGCTACGAGCAGTACTTC

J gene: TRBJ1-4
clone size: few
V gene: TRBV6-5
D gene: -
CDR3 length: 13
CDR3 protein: CASSYGTGEKLFF
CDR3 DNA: TGTGCCAGCAGTTATGGTACTGGGGAAAAACTGTTTTTT

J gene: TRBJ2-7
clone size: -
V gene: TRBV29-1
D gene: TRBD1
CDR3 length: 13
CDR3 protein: CSVLTGAPYEQYF
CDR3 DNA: TGCAGCGTTCTGACAGGGGCTCCCTACGAGCAGTACTTC

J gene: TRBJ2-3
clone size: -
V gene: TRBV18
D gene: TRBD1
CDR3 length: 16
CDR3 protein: CASSYGQVAWADTQYF
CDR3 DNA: TGTGCCAGCTCGTACGGACAGGTTGCATGGGCAGATACGCAGTATTTT

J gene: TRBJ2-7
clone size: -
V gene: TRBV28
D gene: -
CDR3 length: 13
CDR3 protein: CATRGEMRYEQYF
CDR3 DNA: TGTGCCACTCGAGGGGAGATGAGGTACGAGCAGTACTTC

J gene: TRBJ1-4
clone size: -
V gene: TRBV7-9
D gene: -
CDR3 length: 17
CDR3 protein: CASSEGRDVTDNEKLFF
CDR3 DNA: TGTGCCAGCAGTGAGGGGCGAGATGTAACCGATAATGAAAAACTGTTTTTT

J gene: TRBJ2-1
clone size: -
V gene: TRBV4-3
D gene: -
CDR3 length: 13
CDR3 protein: CASSAGGRAEQFF
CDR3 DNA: TGCGCCAGCAGTGCCGGGGGGCGTGCTGAGCAGTTCTTC

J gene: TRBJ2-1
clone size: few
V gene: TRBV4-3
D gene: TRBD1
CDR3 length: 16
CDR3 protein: CASSQDGQGSYNEQFF
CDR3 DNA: TGCGCCAGCAGCCAAGATGGACAGGGGTCCTACAATGAGCAGTTCTTC

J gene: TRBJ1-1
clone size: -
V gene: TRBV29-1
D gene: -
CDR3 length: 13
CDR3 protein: CSVARMMNTEAFF
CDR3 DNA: TGCAGCGTTGCAAGGATGATGAACACTGAAGCTTTCTTT

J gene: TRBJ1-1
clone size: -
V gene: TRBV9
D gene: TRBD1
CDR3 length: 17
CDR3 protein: CASSVGQGASMGTEAFF
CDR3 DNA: TGTGCCAGCAGCGTAGGCCAGGGGGCCTCTATGGGCACTGAAGCTTTCTTT

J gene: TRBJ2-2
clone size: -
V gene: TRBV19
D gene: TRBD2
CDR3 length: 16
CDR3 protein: CASSIDAGGASGELFF
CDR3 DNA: TGTGCCAGTAGTATAGACGCGGGAGGGGCCTCCGGGGAGCTGTTTTTT

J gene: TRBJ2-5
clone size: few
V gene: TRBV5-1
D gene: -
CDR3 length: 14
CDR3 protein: CASSLDTGGGTQYF
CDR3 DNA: TGCGCCAGCAGCTTGGATACAGGGGGGGGGACCCAGTACTTC

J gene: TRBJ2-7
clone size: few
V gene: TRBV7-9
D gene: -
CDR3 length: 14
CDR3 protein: CASSQDRLPYEQYF
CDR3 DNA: TGTGCCAGCAGCCAAGACAGGCTCCCCTACGAGCAGTACTTC

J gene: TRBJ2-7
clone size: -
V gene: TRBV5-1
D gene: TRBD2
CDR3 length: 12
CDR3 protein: CASSLSGGEQYF
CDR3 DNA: TGCGCCAGCAGCTTGTCGGGAGGGGAGCAGTACTTC

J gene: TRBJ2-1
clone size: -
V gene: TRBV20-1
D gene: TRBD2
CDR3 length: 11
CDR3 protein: CSSSGSYEQFF
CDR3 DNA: TGCAGTTCAAGCGGGAGCTATGAGCAGTTCTTC

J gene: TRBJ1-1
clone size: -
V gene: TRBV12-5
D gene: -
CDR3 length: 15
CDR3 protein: CASASRGNSNTEAFF
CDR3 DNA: TGTGCTAGCGCCTCCCGAGGAAATTCGAACACTGAAGCTTTCTTT

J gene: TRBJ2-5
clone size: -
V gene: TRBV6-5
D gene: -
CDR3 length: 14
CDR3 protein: CASSPSQGEETQYF
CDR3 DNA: TGTGCCAGCAGTCCGTCACAGGGCGAAGAGACCCAGTACTTC

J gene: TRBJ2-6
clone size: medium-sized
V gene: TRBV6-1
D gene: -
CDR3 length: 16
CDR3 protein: CASSEFGATGANVLTF
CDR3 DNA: TGTGCCAGCAGTGAATTTGGGGCGACTGGGGCCAACGTCCTGACTTTC

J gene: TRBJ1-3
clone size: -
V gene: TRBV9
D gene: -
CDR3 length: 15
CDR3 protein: CASSVGPRAGNTIYF
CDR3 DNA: TGTGCCAGCAGCGTAGGTCCCCGGGCCGGAAACACCATATATTTT

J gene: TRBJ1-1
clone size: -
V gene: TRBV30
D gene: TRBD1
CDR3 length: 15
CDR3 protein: CAWTERTGRNTEAFF
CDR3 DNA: TGTGCCTGGACCGAACGGACAGGGAGAAACACTGAAGCTTTCTTT

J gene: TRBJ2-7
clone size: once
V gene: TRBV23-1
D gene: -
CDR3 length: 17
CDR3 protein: CASSQYSLWDFSYEQYF
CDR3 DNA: TGCGCCAGCAGTCAATATTCGCTTTGGGATTTTTCCTACGAGCAGTACTTC

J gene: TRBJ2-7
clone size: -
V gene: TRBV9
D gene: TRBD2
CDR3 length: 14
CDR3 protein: CASSAASGSYEQYF
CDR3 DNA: TGTGCCAGCAGCGCGGCCAGCGGGAGCTACGAGCAGTACTTC

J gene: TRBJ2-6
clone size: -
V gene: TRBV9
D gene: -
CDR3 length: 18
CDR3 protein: CASSVVDRPYSGANVLTF
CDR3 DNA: TGTGCCAGCAGCGTAGTTGATCGCCCTTACTCTGGGGCCAACGTCCTGACTTTC

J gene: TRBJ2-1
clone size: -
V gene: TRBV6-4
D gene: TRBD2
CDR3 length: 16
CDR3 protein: CASSESSLAGKIEQFF
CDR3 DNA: TGTGCCAGCAGTGAGAGTTCACTAGCGGGAAAAATTGAGCAGTTCTTC

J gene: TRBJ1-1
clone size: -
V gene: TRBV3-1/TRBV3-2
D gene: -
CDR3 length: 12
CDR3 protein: CATREGRGEAFF
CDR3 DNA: TGTGCCACTCGGGAGGGGCGGGGTGAAGCTTTCTTT